What follows describes a single T cell receptor beta chain. The source of the sample is a study of blood T cell repertoires in COVID-19. Across the study: Acute and convalescent COVID-19 specimens originated in the United States, Italy and Spain.

Per the original data handling: Estimation of nucleated cell counts was performed using reference gene primer amplification. Sequencing used immunoSEQ multiplex PCR; TCRdb keeps in-frame clones, though not all of them. The V and J calls and clone size come from that table; D and trimming were worked out from the DNA. The sample yields 110,000 to 150,000 clones, more than 70% seen once. Germline trimming cut 1 base from V and 0 bases from J; bases unmatched to any gene: 3. Germline V gives CDR1 SGHNT, CDR2 YENEEA. CDR3 length: 16 residues. This clonotype originated in a woman aged 50 to 60 with acute or convalescent COVID-19. The chain employs TRBV11-3 and TRBJ2-4; TRBD1 matches 7 bases. The sequenced material came from peripheral blood. The CDR3: CASSLGGGVAKNIQYF. CDR3 bases: TGTGCCAGCAGCTTAGGAGGGGGCGTAGCCAAAAACATTCAGTACTTC.